These T cell receptor beta chains were read from a single sample in a study of cytomegalovirus exposure and HLA in healthy donors. Sequencing was performed with immunoSEQ multiplex PCR; in TCRdb, only in-frame clones are kept and a portion is missing. The data show some 250,000 clones, 85% to 90% seen once. The specimen was PBMCs. The origin of the receptors is a woman between 18 and 30 years old in good health and CMV-seronegative. CDR3s include the opening cysteine and the closing phenylalanine or tryptophan. D genes are given only for firm matches. The listing skips clone size in some rows; elsewhere it reads once, few, many or a size class.

size	J	V	D	CDR3	DNA
.	TRBJ2-3	TRBV6-5	.	CASSYEGQKSDTQYF	TGTGCCAGCAGTTACGAAGGACAGAAATCGGATACGCAGTATTTT
.	TRBJ2-5	TRBV29-1	TRBD2	CSATPAGGRETQYF	TGCAGCGCCACGCCAGCGGGGGGGCGCGAGACCCAGTACTTC
.	TRBJ2-4	TRBV6-5	.	CASSYGYRANIQYF	TGTGCCAGCAGTTACGGTTACAGAGCAAACATTCAGTACTTC
.	TRBJ2-1	TRBV5-1	.	CASSLGSGEHEQFF	TGCGCCAGCAGCTTGGGCTCCGGGGAGCATGAGCAGTTCTTC
.	TRBJ2-7	TRBV7-2	.	CASSYEGWRSEQYF	TGTGCCAGCAGCTATGAGGGTTGGCGGAGCGAGCAGTACTTC
.	TRBJ1-6	TRBV10-3	.	CAIRGDKSSPLHF	TGTGCCATCAGAGGGGACAAAAGCTCACCCCTCCACTTT
.	TRBJ1-1	TRBV21-1	.	CARPSGTESENTEAFF	TGTGCCAGACCCTCCGGGACAGAATCAGAGAACACTGAAGCTTTCTTT
once	TRBJ1-1	TRBV5-1	.	CASSEEQGMNTEAFF	TGCGCCAGCAGCGAAGAACAGGGCATGAACACTGAAGCTTTCTTT
.	TRBJ1-1	TRBV4-1	TRBD1	CASSFRTGTGPMNTEAFF	TGCGCCAGCAGCTTCAGAACCGGGACAGGGCCTATGAACACTGAAGCTTTCTTT
.	TRBJ2-1	TRBV4-3	TRBD2	CASSQDTSGGGYNEQFF	TGCGCCAGCAGCCAAGATACGTCTGGGGGGGGTTACAATGAGCAGTTCTTC
.	TRBJ1-5	TRBV28	.	CASNTGLNQPQHF	TGTGCCAGCAATACAGGGTTGAATCAGCCCCAGCATTTT
.	TRBJ2-7	TRBV29-1	TRBD2	CSVSSGGAYEQYF	TGCAGCGTCTCTAGCGGGGGGGCCTACGAGCAGTACTTC
.	TRBJ2-2	TRBV9	TRBD2	CASSVEGPSGGATGELFF	TGTGCCAGCAGCGTAGAAGGCCCTAGCGGGGGGGCCACCGGGGAGCTGTTTTTT
.	TRBJ1-2	TRBV10-1	.	CASSEDRPYGYTF	TGCGCCAGCAGTGAGGACAGACCCTATGGCTACACCTTC
many	TRBJ2-3	TRBV6-4	TRBD2	CASSETSGATDTQYF	TGTGCCAGCAGTGAGACTAGCGGGGCCACAGATACGCAGTATTTT
.	TRBJ1-5	TRBV19	TRBD1	CASSSGGIQPQHF	TGTGCCAGTAGTTCAGGGGGTATTCAGCCCCAGCATTTT
.	TRBJ1-5	TRBV2	.	CASSESGAQPQHF	TGTGCCAGCAGTGAGTCAGGGGCGCAGCCCCAGCATTTT
.	TRBJ2-5	TRBV2	.	CASSRAGPATQETQYF	TGTGCCAGCAGTCGGGCGGGACCGGCAACCCAAGAGACCCAGTACTTC
.	TRBJ2-5	TRBV4-1	.	CASSQGLQETQYF	TGCGCCAGCAGCCAAGGTCTACAAGAGACCCAGTACTTC
once	TRBJ2-4	TRBV4-1	.	CASSPERQANIQYF	TGCGCCAGCAGTCCGGAAAGACAGGCAAACATTCAGTACTTC
.	TRBJ1-1	TRBV9	.	CASSVQGGSVSMNTEAFF	TGTGCCAGCAGCGTACAGGGAGGGAGCGTTTCCATGAACACTGAAGCTTTCTTT
.	TRBJ2-7	TRBV7-8	.	CASSLGQRSYEQYF	TGTGCCAGCAGCTTAGGACAGCGATCCTACGAGCAGTACTTC
few	TRBJ1-1	TRBV5-1	TRBD1	CASSLGTGNTEAFF	TGCGCCAGCAGCTTGGGGACAGGGAACACTGAAGCTTTCTTT
.	TRBJ1-5	TRBV27	.	CASSLRSDRNNQPQHF	TGTGCCAGCAGTTTAAGGTCGGACAGAAACAATCAGCCCCAGCATTTT
.	TRBJ1-4	TRBV2	.	CASETGGSTNEKLFF	TGTGCCAGCGAAACGGGGGGGAGCACTAATGAAAAACTGTTTTTT
.	TRBJ2-7	TRBV20-1	.	CSLESSYEQYF	TGCAGCCTAGAGAGCTCCTACGAGCAGTACTTC
.	TRBJ2-7	TRBV30	TRBD2	CACLGLAPIDEQYF	TGTGCCTGTTTGGGACTAGCGCCCATCGACGAGCAGTACTTC
.	TRBJ1-5	TRBV11-3	.	CASRLRGLLGYSNQPQHF	TGTGCCAGCAGATTGAGAGGGCTTCTGGGATATAGCAATCAGCCCCAGCATTTT
.	TRBJ2-3	TRBV6-6	TRBD2	CASSYSTSGGGTQYF	TGTGCCAGCAGTTACTCGACTAGCGGGGGGGGTACGCAGTATTTT
.	TRBJ2-2	TRBV5-4	TRBD2	CASSLPLAGGRAGELFF	TGTGCCAGCAGCTTGCCACTAGCGGGGGGCCGGGCCGGGGAGCTGTTTTTT
.	TRBJ1-6	TRBV7-6	.	CASSPNNDSPLHF	TGTGCCAGCAGCCCCAACAACGATTCACCCCTCCACTTT
few	TRBJ2-7	TRBV6-1	TRBD1	CASSEEGTGGYEQYF	TGTGCCAGCAGTGAAGAGGGGACAGGGGGCTACGAGCAGTACTTC
.	TRBJ1-4	TRBV28	.	CASSSQDEKLFF	TGTGCCAGCAGTTCACAAGATGAAAAACTGTTTTTT
.	TRBJ1-5	TRBV4-3	.	CASSQGREGGQPQHF	TGCGCCAGCAGCCAAGGCAGGGAGGGTGGTCAGCCCCAGCATTTT
.	TRBJ1-2	TRBV4-1	.	CASSQGRVGYTF	TGCGCCAGCAGCCAAGGGAGGGTTGGCTACACCTTC
.	TRBJ1-6	TRBV4-1	.	CASSQVDSDSPLHF	TGCGCCAGCAGCCAAGTTGACAGCGATTCACCCCTCCACTTT
.	TRBJ2-7	TRBV5-1	TRBD1	CASSLTGGGSSYEQYF	TGCGCCAGCAGCTTAACAGGGGGCGGTAGCTCCTACGAGCAGTACTTC
.	TRBJ1-2	TRBV6-5	.	CASSYRGYGYTF	TGTGCCAGCAGTTACCGAGGCTATGGCTACACCTTC
few	TRBJ2-1	TRBV27	TRBD2	CASNRRGLAGQNEQFF	TGTGCCAGCAACCGACGAGGACTAGCGGGGCAAAATGAGCAGTTCTTC
.	TRBJ2-1	TRBV12-2	.	CAPGLEAGGMNNEQFF	TGTGCACCCGGCTTAGAGGCGGGGGGTATGAACAATGAGCAGTTCTTC
once	TRBJ1-1	TRBV15	.	CATSSLASEAFF	TGTGCCACCAGCAGTTTGGCCAGTGAAGCTTTCTTT
.	TRBJ2-3	TRBV29-1	.	CSVNSGESTDTQYF	TGCAGCGTGAATTCGGGGGAGAGCACAGATACGCAGTATTTT
.	TRBJ1-5	TRBV15	.	CATSRDLYQPQHF	TGTGCCACCAGCAGAGATCTCTATCAGCCCCAGCATTTT
.	TRBJ2-5	TRBV5-6	.	CASSLGGGRRETQYF	TGTGCCAGCAGCTTGGGTGGCGGGCGAAGGGAGACCCAGTACTTC
few	TRBJ1-2	TRBV5-1	.	CASSLGEKGIGYTF	TGCGCCAGCAGCTTGGGAGAAAAGGGGATTGGCTACACCTTC